This T cell receptor beta chain was recorded in a study of CD8+CD57+ T cells in acquired aplastic anemia. Findings and limits, study-wide: Some 28 CD8+ CDR3 sequences occurred in both the patients and the controls.

Template material for TCR beta VDJ and CDR3 profiling consisted of genomic DNA. In TCRdb, the reads were re-called with MiXCR into one record per CDR3 protein. The data contain 170,000 or so distinct CDR3 sequences, roughly 65% of them singletons. Germline V gene data show CDR1 as MGHRA and CDR2 as YSYEKL. Unmatched junction bases numbered 6, after V lost 4 bases and J lost 4 bases. The CDR3 loop spans 14 amino acids. By flow cytometry, patients selected for sequencing had shown an expansion of CD8+CD57+ cells. This clonotype was counted at least ten times. Its target is not known. This sequence originates from a human donor with aplastic anemia. The rearrangement links TRBV4-1 to TRBJ2-5; 7 bases are a match to TRBD2. Source material: sorted CD4+, CD8+, or CD8+CD57+ T cells (not recorded which) from PBMCs. The CDR3 is CASSLTRGVETQYF. In nucleotides, the CDR3 is TGCGCCAGCAGCCTCACCCGGGGGGTAGAGACCCAGTACTTC.